This record looks at one T cell receptor (beta chain) sequence and its context. This specimen comes from a study of T cell changes during pregnancy in multiple sclerosis. The repertoire was sequenced with immunoSEQ multiplex PCR; TCRdb's copy has only in-frame clones and lacks some. The profile shows around 120,000 clones, approximately 90% of them singletons. The sequence came from a female donor with multiple sclerosis, enrolled in a pregnancy study. Specimen: peripheral blood, collected after pregnancy.

The CDR3, as DNA: TGTGCCAGCAGCTTAACCGTAGCGGGCCAACCCACCGGGGAGCTGTTTTTT. Its protein product is CASSLTVAGQPTGELFF. The chain employs TRBV7-9 and TRBJ2-2, with 7 bases aligning to TRBD2. The length of the CDR3 is 17 residues. Germline V lookup: CDR1 SEHNR, CDR2 FQNEAQ (reference sequence). With 2 bases clipped from V and 4 bases from J, the junction kept 10 bases outside the gene matches.